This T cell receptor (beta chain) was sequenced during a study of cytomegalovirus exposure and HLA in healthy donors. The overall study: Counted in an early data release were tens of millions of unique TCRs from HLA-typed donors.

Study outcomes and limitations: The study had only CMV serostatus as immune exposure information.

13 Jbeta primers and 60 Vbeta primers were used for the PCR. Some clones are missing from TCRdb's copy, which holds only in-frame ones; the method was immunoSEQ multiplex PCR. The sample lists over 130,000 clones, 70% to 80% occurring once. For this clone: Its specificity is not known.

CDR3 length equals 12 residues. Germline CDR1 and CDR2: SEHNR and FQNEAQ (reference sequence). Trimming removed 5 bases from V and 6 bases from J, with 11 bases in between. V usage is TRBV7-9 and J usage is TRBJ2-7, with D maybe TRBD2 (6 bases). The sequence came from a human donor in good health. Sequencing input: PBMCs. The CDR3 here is CASSERGGEQYF. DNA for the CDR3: TGTGCCAGCAGCGAGAGGGGAGGCGAGCAGTACTTC.